The 4 T cell receptor beta chains below come from one sample, sequenced in a study of T cells in Graves' hyperthyroidism and ophthalmopathy (dated by TCRdb to between 2018 and 2020). The library came from multiplex PCR. Sequenced on an Illumina HiSeq 2000. Amplification of TCR beta CDR3 regions was carried out from RNA transcripts. For the first round of RT-PCR on the TCR CDR3, the HTBI primer set was used together with the Qiagen OneStep RT-PCR kit. The public sequencing data were trimmed at Q25 with fastp and processed into clonotypes with MiXCR by TCRdb, which kept only in-frame beta chains. Rows with a matching CDR3 protein are joined into one entry that keeps the most common DNA and genes. This sample comprises 750,000 to 950,000 distinct CDR3 sequences, approximately 40% of them detected only once. Approximately 8.7% of the sample comes from the top ten. The sample consisted of blood. The receptors here all came from a man aged 18 to 29 with Graves' hyperthyroidism.

The V and J genes are TRBV5-1 and TRBJ2-7; D remains unclear. V was pared by 5 bases and J by 0 bases, with 15 bases between. Germline assignment: CDR1 SGHRS and CDR2 YFSETQ. There are 15 residues in the CDR3. CDR3 bases: TGCGCCAGCAGTCCCTTAGGCGGTTACTCCTACGAGCAGTACTTC. Amino acids: CASSPLGGYSYEQYF.

About this clonotype: A read error may explain this, as a much larger clone is one base away. Likely a read error: the CDR3 ends without its conserved phenylalanine or tryptophan. The chain recombines TRBV29-1 with TRBJ2-7; D not resolved. V dropped 1 base and J dropped 2 bases, with 9 bases sitting between them. The CDR3 consists of 13 residues. Germline V gives CDR1 SQVTM, CDR2 ANQGSEA. The DNA of the CDR3 is TGCAGCGTTGAAGCCGCCGACCCCTACGAGCAGTACCTC. This translates into CSVEAADPYEQYL.

Note on this clonotype: The junction differs from germline at one of its ends, possibly a read error. V usage is TRBV7-6 and J usage is TRBJ2-5; the D gene is possibly TRBD2 (6 bases). In germline, CDR1 is SGHVS, CDR2 FNYEAQ. The CDR3 is made up of 15 amino acids. The DNA for the CDR3 is TGTGCCAGCAGCCGGGGGAGTAGCGGCCAAGGGACCCAGTACTTC. Translation: CASSRGSSGQGTQYF.

The chain recombines TRBV5-1 with TRBJ2-5; D could derive from TRBD1 or TRBD2 (5 bases each). Germline CDR1 SGHRS, CDR2 YFSETQ. Trimming shortened V by 0 bases and J by 0 bases, and 12 bases separated the two germline ends. The CDR3 spans 16 residues. The CDR3 here is CASSLAAAGNQETQYF. CDR3 DNA sequence: TGCGCCAGCAGCTTGGCAGCGGCAGGGAACCAAGAGACCCAGTACTTC.